This T cell receptor (beta chain) was obtained from a study of cytomegalovirus exposure and HLA in healthy donors. With 2 bases removed from V and 10 bases from J, the gap between germline ends came to 12 bases. The CDR3 loop spans 13 amino acids. CDR1 and CDR2 from the germline V gene are SGHTA and FQGTGA. This PCR relied on a set of 60 Vbeta primers and 13 Jbeta primers. Assay used: immunoSEQ multiplex PCR; TCRdb lists only in-frame clones, some missing. The data hold around 100,000 clones, with roughly three quarters observed a single time. The gene calls are TRBV7-3 and TRBJ2-1, with D hard to call. The receptor's source is a man aged 35 to 55 in good health and CMV-seropositive. The sequencing input was PBMCs. The CDR3: CASSLEVWQEQFF. The CDR3 nucleotides are TGTGCCAGCAGCTTAGAGGTTTGGCAGGAGCAGTTCTTC.